The 20 T cell receptor beta chains listed next were all sequenced from one sample in a study of molecular identifiers for immune sequencing clone quantification. Each CDR3 protein gets one entry after TCRdb re-called the PCR reads with MiXCR. This table has about 40,000 distinct CDR3 sequences, nearly 25% appearing once. The sequenced material came from naive CD8+ T cells from blood, with Jurkat cell RNA spiked in. Subset specified: FACS-sorted CD8+CD4-CCR7+CD45RA+ naive T cells. Every receptor here comes from a human donor in good health. Some libraries in this study had Jurkat cell RNA spiked in.

This clonotype was found a few times. The chain recombines TRBV18 with TRBJ2-7; TRBD1 agrees at 9 bases. The germline V gene encodes CDR1 KGHSH and CDR2 LQKENI. V dropped 0 bases and J dropped 3; count of bases not matched to a gene: 0. The CDR3 runs to 14 residues. The DNA for the CDR3 is TGTGCCAGCTCACCACCGGGACAGGGCTACGAGCAGTACTTC. Protein sequence: CASSPPGQGYEQYF.

This clonotype appeared many times. The chain couples TRBV5-6 to TRBJ2-5; D not resolved. Germline V lookup: CDR1 SGHDT, CDR2 YYEEEE. Trimming cost V 3 bases and J 2 bases, with 17 bases left between them. CDR3 length: 16 residues. CDR3 loop: CASSSPPLAGQETQYF. Written as DNA, the CDR3 is TGTGCCAGCAGCTCGCCCCCCCTGGCAGGTCAAGAGACCCAGTACTTC.

In this sample, this clonotype turned up many times. CDR3 DNA sequence: TGCAGTGCTAGAGATAGTGGACTAACCTCTGAGGCCCAGTACTTC. Encoded protein: CSARDSGLTSEAQYF. The J gene is TRBJ2-5, the V gene TRBV20-1; D might be TRBD2 (6 bases). The CDR3 totals 15 residues. Trimming left V 0 bases short and J 9 bases short, with 20 bases between. CDR1 and CDR2 from the germline V gene are DFQATT and SNEGSKA (reference sequence).

Worth noting for this clonotype: A much larger clone differs from this one at a single base, so this may be a read error. V and J are TRBV5-1 and TRBJ2-7, with 11 bases identical to TRBD2. Germline values: CDR1 SGHRS, CDR2 YFSETQ. The CDR3 sequence is 16 residues long. CDR3 loop: CASSSSSGGTSYAQYF. CDR3 DNA: TGCGCCAGCAGCTCTTCTAGCGGGGGGACGTCCTACGCGCAGTACTTC.

This clonotype was observed many times. J is TRBJ2-3 and V is TRBV7-2, with 12 nucleotides matching TRBD2. V dropped 5 bases and J dropped 0; count of bases not matched to a gene: 6. The germline CDR1 and CDR2 sequences are SGHTA and FQGNSA. The CDR3 runs to 17 residues. Here the CDR3 reads CASSPRLAGVSTDTQYF. CDR3 in DNA: TGTGCCAGCAGCCCCAGACTAGCGGGAGTGAGCACAGATACGCAGTATTTT.

The sample holds many counts of this clonotype. This chain connects TRBV27 to TRBJ2-3, with 7 bases matching TRBD1. Germline V lookup: CDR1 MNHEY, CDR2 SMNVEV (reference sequence). The CDR3 sequence is 16 residues long. V dropped 5 bases and J dropped 2; count of bases not matched to a gene: 10. CDR3 sequence (DNA): TGTGCCAGCAGTCCCCGACAGGGCGCTGCCACAGATACGCAGTATTTT. Its translation is CASSPRQGAATDTQYF.

Comment on this clonotype: This sequence may be a read error, since a much larger clone differs from it by one base. V usage is TRBV27 and J usage is TRBJ2-7; D is unresolved. This CDR3 spans 11 amino acids. Looked up from germline, CDR1 is MNHEY and CDR2 is SMNVEV (reference sequence). The CDR3 DNA reads as TGTACCAGCCGTTATGGCTACGAGCAGTACTTC. Translated, it gives CTSRYGYEQYF.

This clonotype was found many times. The J gene is TRBJ2-2, the V gene TRBV5-1, with TRBD2 matching over 7 bases. Per germline, CDR1 SGHRS and CDR2 YFSETQ. The J segment lost 1 base and the V segment lost 10 bases, leaving 4 bases of the junction unmatched. The CDR3 runs to 13 residues. CDR3: CAALAENTGELFF. In DNA, the CDR3 is TGCGCCGCCCTAGCGGAGAACACCGGGGAGCTGTTTTTT.

This clonotype has ten or more counts. The CDR3 loop is CASSQPGPSLQETQYF. The CDR3 nucleotides are TGTGCCAGCAGCCAACCGGGACCGAGTCTCCAAGAGACCCAGTACTTC. The V gene is TRBV4-2, the J gene TRBJ2-5; tentatively, D is TRBD1 or TRBD2 (5 bases each). The CDR3 sequence is 16 residues long. Trimming stripped 2 bases from V and 1 base from J, with 14 bases between. Germline CDR1 and CDR2: LGHNA and YNFKEQ.

At least ten counts were recorded for this clonotype. V usage is TRBV29-1 and J usage is TRBJ2-5, with 10 bases lining up with TRBD2. Per germline, CDR1 SQVTM and CDR2 ANQGSEA. This CDR3 spans 15 amino acids. The trim removed 4 bases at V and 0 bases at J, leaving 5 bases unmatched. CDR3 loop: CSVGTTSGYQETQYF. DNA of the CDR3: TGCAGCGTTGGCACGACTAGCGGGTACCAAGAGACCCAGTACTTC.

This clonotype showed up many times. The rearrangement uses TRBV4-1 and TRBJ2-5, with D maybe TRBD1 (5 bases). V dropped 4 bases and J dropped 1 base, with 13 bases sitting between them. The CDR3 length is 15 residues. CDR1 is MGHRA, CDR2 YSYEKL, per germline. The CDR3, as DNA: TGCGCCAGCAGCCTAAGAAGAACAGGCCAAGAGACCCAGTACTTC. It codes for CASSLRRTGQETQYF.

This clonotype was counted ten times or more. The rearrangement joins TRBV20-1 to TRBJ1-3; D call uncertain. The germline CDR1 and CDR2 sequences are DFQATT and SNEGSKA (reference sequence). V gave up 1 base and J gave up 4 bases, with 8 bases separating them. This CDR3 has 13 amino acids. For the CDR3, the DNA is TGCAGTGCTAGAGGCCCGGGAGGAAACACCATATATTTT. Translated: CSARGPGGNTIYF.

Comment on this clonotype: A read error may produce the germline difference seen at one junction end. This sequence joins TRBV20-1 and TRBJ1-1; D gene uncertain. CDR1 and CDR2 (germline): DFQATT, SNEGSKA (reference sequence). This CDR3 comprises 13 residues. CDR3 residues: CSTRYRGNTEAFF. CDR3 nucleotides: TGCAGTACTAGATATCGGGGGAACACTGAAGCTTTCTTT.

This clonotype was found a few times. The chain couples TRBV19 to TRBJ2-7, with TRBD2 identical over 9 bases. V lost 5 bases and J lost 2; bases outside the gene matches: 13. The length of the CDR3 is 17 residues. CDR1 and CDR2 (germline): LNHDA, SQIVND (reference sequence). CDR3: CASSVMSSSGAPYEQYF. The DNA of the CDR3 is TGTGCCAGTAGTGTCATGAGCTCTAGCGGGGCCCCCTACGAGCAGTACTTC. Complete variable domain (other parts from reference TRBV19 and TRBJ2-7): DGGITQSPKYLFRKEGQNVTLSCEQNLNHDAMYWYRQDPGQGLRLIYYSQIVNDFQKGDIAEGYSVSREKKESFPLTVTSAQKNPTAFYLCASSVMSSSGAPYEQYFGPGTRLTVT.

A note on this clonotype: One base away lies a much larger clone, so this may be a sequencing read error. V and J are TRBV5-1 and TRBJ2-3; 7 bases fit TRBD2. V dropped 2 bases and J dropped 3; count of bases not matched to a gene: 9. The germline V gene has CDR1 SGHRS and CDR2 YFSETQ. The CDR3 loop spans 16 amino acids. The CDR3 bases are TGCGCCAGCAGCTTCCTGGGGGGGGAGACAACAGATACGCAGTATTTT. Translation: CASSFLGGETTDTQYF.

This clonotype has at least ten counts. The gene calls are TRBV7-2 and TRBJ2-7; D not resolved. The V gene's germline CDR1 is SGHTA and CDR2 FQGNSA. V lost 3 bases to trimming and J lost 3 bases, with 9 bases between them. The CDR3 is made up of 13 amino acids. CDR3 bases: TGTGCCAGCAGCTTTGGCGCAGTCTACGAGCAGTACTTC. Translated, it gives CASSFGAVYEQYF.

This clonotype was detected ten times or more. The chain joins TRBV11-2 to TRBJ2-4, with no clear D. V lost 1 base and J 0 bases, leaving 1 base between the germline ends. Germline-derived CDR1 and CDR2 are SGHAT and FQNNGV. The CDR3 extends over 13 amino acids. CDR3 sequence: CASSLVAKNIQYF. The CDR3 bases are TGTGCCAGCAGCTTAGTAGCCAAAAACATTCAGTACTTC. Full variable domain (remainder filled in from reference TRBV11-2 and TRBJ2-4): EAGVAQSPRYKIIEKRQSVAFWCNPISGHATLYWYQQILGQGPKLLIQFQNNGVVDDSQLPKDRFSAERLKGVDSTLKIQPAKLEDSAVYLCASSLVAKNIQYFGAGTRLSVL.

This clonotype has a count of ten or more. CDR3 bases: TGTGCCAGTACTCATGGCGTTGCAGATACGCAGTATTTT. Translation: CASTHGVADTQYF. The chain combines TRBV19 with TRBJ2-3, with no clear D. The CDR3 length is 13 residues. Trimming pared 7 bases from V and 4 bases from J, leaving 12 bases between. Germline V gives CDR1 LNHDA, CDR2 SQIVND (reference sequence).

This clonotype was recorded many times. This sequence joins TRBV6-2 or TRBV6-3 and TRBJ2-7; tentatively, D is TRBD1 (6 bases). The V end lost 7 bases, the J end lost 2 bases, and 9 bases lay between the germline ends. CDR3 length: 12 residues. Germline loops: CDR1 MNHEY, CDR2 SVGEGT. This CDR3 is CASTWTAYEQYF. CDR3 DNA sequence: TGTGCCAGCACCTGGACAGCCTACGAGCAGTACTTC.

This clonotype was seen repeatedly, ten times or more. The chain joins TRBV19 to TRBJ2-1; D gene uncertain. CDR1 LNHDA and CDR2 SQIVND come from the germline V gene (reference sequence). V lost 6 bases to trimming and J lost 4 bases, with 10 bases between them. The CDR3 is made up of 13 amino acids. As DNA, the CDR3 is TGTGCCAGTAGCTTGGTGGGATACAATGAGCAGTTCTTC. Amino acid sequence: CASSLVGYNEQFF.